Each of the 19 T cell receptor beta chains below was sequenced from the same sample in a study of post-analysis software for immune sequencing data (dated by TCRdb to the mid-2010s). Libraries were prepared through PCR. The sequencing machine was an Illumina HiSeq 2500. To reduce PCR and sequencing biases, unique molecular identifiers were incorporated into the TCR beta cDNA libraries. TCRdb handled the public reads itself, with Q25 trimming in fastp and clone calling in MiXCR, and kept productive beta chains. For every CDR3 protein sequence, its rows merge into one entry that carries the most common genes and DNA. Recorded for this sample are 450,000 or so distinct CDR3 sequences; nearly 45% of them occurred a single time. Of the sample, 9.5% to 13% falls within the top ten clones. Their antigens are not known. On the study overall, not on this receptor specifically: Patients showed significantly higher frequencies than controls for a handful of TRBV segments, among them TRBV5-6, TRBV5-1 and TRBV20-1.

Sequenced material: blood. The source of these receptors is a girl between 5 and 17 years old with multiple sclerosis.

This clonotype has a handful of counts. This chain links TRBV10-3 with TRBJ2-7; D perhaps matches TRBD1 (5 bases). The CDR3 has 16 residues. CDR1 ENHRY and CDR2 SYGVKD come from the germline V gene. Trimming shortened V by 3 bases and J by 3 bases, and 18 bases separated the two germline ends. The CDR3, as DNA: TGTGCCATCAGTGATGGGGCGCAAGCCAAAATCTACGAGCAGTACTTC. Its protein product is CAISDGAQAKIYEQYF.

Only a few counts were recorded for this clonotype. V usage is TRBV12-3 or TRBV12-4 and J usage is TRBJ2-1; 14 bases are shared with TRBD2. The trim removed 7 bases at V and 9 bases at J, leaving 8 bases unmatched. The CDR3 consists of 15 residues. CDR3 sequence: CASTLTSGRAPEQFF. CDR3 DNA sequence: TGTGCCAGCACCCTGACTAGCGGGAGGGCCCCTGAGCAGTTCTTC.

CDR3 in amino acids: CSARDLRLAGEVEQYF. As DNA, the CDR3 is TGCAGTGCTAGAGATCTCCGGCTCGCGGGAGAGGTCGAGCAGTACTTC. The V and J genes are TRBV20-1 and TRBJ2-7; 7 bases match TRBD2. Per germline, CDR1 DFQATT and CDR2 SNEGSKA (reference sequence). CDR3 length equals 16 residues. The J segment lost 6 bases and the V segment lost 0 bases, leaving 14 bases of the junction unmatched.

V and J are TRBV11-2 and TRBJ2-1, with D tentatively TRBD2 (5 bases). CDR1 and CDR2 (germline): SGHAT, FQNNGV. This CDR3 is built from 12 residues. V was trimmed by 0 bases and J by 10 bases, leaving 7 bases between them. CDR3 nucleotides: TGTGCCAGCAGCTTAGAACGGGGAGAGCAGTTCTTC. Amino acids: CASSLERGEQFF.

The CDR3 DNA is TGCAGTGCTAGATGGCAGGGGAGAAGCGAGCAGTACTTC. Protein product: CSARWQGRSEQYF. The chain has TRBV20-1 and TRBJ2-5; D is possibly TRBD1 (6 bases). The J call is in doubt because the DNA end fits TRBJ2-7 better. CDR1 DFQATT and CDR2 SNEGSKA come from the germline V gene (reference sequence). CDR3 length equals 13 residues.

This clonotype turned up a few times. The rearrangement uses TRBV28 and TRBJ2-1; D uncertain. The germline V gene encodes CDR1 MDHEN and CDR2 SYDVKM. V lost 2 bases, J lost 7 bases, and 9 bases lay in between. This CDR3 spans 13 amino acids. Written as DNA, the CDR3 is TGTGCCAGCAGTTTACCCAGGCGGAATGAGCAGTTCTTC. Its translation: CASSLPRRNEQFF.

This chain connects TRBV20-1 to TRBJ1-2, with TRBD1 identical over 8 bases. Germline values: CDR1 DFQATT, CDR2 SNEGSKA (reference sequence). V shed 0 bases, J shed 7 bases, and the junction held 7 bases outside the gene matches. This CDR3 is 14 amino acids long. CDR3: CSARDLGQGAGYTF. The CDR3 nucleotides read TGCAGTGCTAGAGACCTCGGCCAGGGGGCTGGCTACACCTTC.

This clonotype was counted a few times. The chain joins TRBV29-1 to TRBJ2-7; TRBD1 or TRBD2 may be the D gene (6 bases each). The V gene's germline CDR1 is SQVTM and CDR2 ANQGSEA. The CDR3 is 13 amino acids. V gave up 5 bases and J gave up 4 bases, with 15 bases separating them. The CDR3 DNA reads as TGCAGCGTTAGTGAAGGGGGGAGGTACGAGCAGTACTTC. It translates to CSVSEGGRYEQYF.

V is TRBV6-5 and J is TRBJ2-1; the D call may be TRBD1 or TRBD2 (5 bases each). V lost 2 bases and J lost 3, with 11 bases in between. The CDR3 spans 15 residues. The V gene's germline CDR1 is MNHEY and CDR2 SVGAGI. CDR3 residues: CASSYPGPFYNEQFF. DNA for the CDR3: TGTGCCAGCAGTTACCCGGGACCATTCTACAATGAGCAGTTCTTC.

V gene TRBV14 combines with J gene TRBJ2-7, with 7 nucleotides matching TRBD1. CDR1 and CDR2 (germline): SGHDN, FVKESK. The CDR3 runs 13 residues. With V trimmed by 4 bases and J by 8 bases, 8 bases remained unmatched. In DNA, the CDR3 is TGTGCCAGCAGCCGCATTGACAGGGCCCAGCAGTACTTC. It codes for CASSRIDRAQQYF.

The chain carries TRBV29-1 and TRBJ1-5; perhaps TRBD1 as D (6 bases). The CDR3 length is 13 residues. CDR1 is SQVTM, CDR2 ANQGSEA, per germline. Between the trimmed V and J ends, which lost 7 bases and 5 bases, there was a span of 15 bases. CDR3 sequence reads: CSAGRGADQPQHF. Here the CDR3 DNA reads TGCAGCGCAGGACGGGGGGCGGATCAGCCCCAGCATTTT.

CDR3 nucleotide sequence: TGTGCCAGCAGCTTAGCGGGGATAGCGGGGCAGTACTTC. Amino acid sequence: CASSLAGIAGQYF. V and J are TRBV7-6 and TRBJ2-4, with 8 nucleotides matching TRBD2. CDR1 is SGHVS, CDR2 FNYEAQ, per germline. The CDR3 has 13 amino acids. Trimming took 0 bases from V and 13 from J; bases not matched to a gene: 5. The full variable domain, with the rest looked up from reference TRBV7-6 and TRBJ2-4, is GAGVSQSPRYKVTKRGQDVALRCDPISGHVSLYWYRQALGQGPEFLTYFNYEAQQDKSGLPNDRFSAERPEGSISTLTIQRTEQRDSAMYRCASSLAGIAGQYFGAGTRLSVL.

Written as DNA, the CDR3 is TGTGCCACCAGTGGTTCGGACCCCGAGTCCCCAGATACGCAGTATTTT. Protein product: CATSGSDPESPDTQYF. This chain uses TRBV24-1 with TRBJ2-3; D is ambiguous. Germline V lookup: CDR1 KGHDR, CDR2 SFDVKD. V was cut by 5 bases and J by 4 bases, with 18 bases left in between. This CDR3 comprises 16 residues.

The genes are TRBV5-1 and TRBJ2-5; 7 bases line up with TRBD1. The CDR3 runs 16 residues. Germline CDR1 is SGHRS and CDR2 is YFSETQ. V shed 4 bases, J shed 3 bases, and the junction held 12 bases outside the gene matches. CDR3 nucleotide sequence: TGCGCCAGCAGCAGGGGACCCGGGACAGCAGAAGAGACCCAGTACTTC. It is translated as CASSRGPGTAEETQYF. Full variable domain (outside the CDR3, taken from reference TRBV5-1 and TRBJ2-5): KAGVTQTPRYLIKTRGQQVTLSCSPISGHRSVSWYQQTPGQGLQFLFEYFSETQRNKGNFPGRFSGRQFSNSRSEMNVSTLELGDSALYLCASSRGPGTAEETQYFGPGTRLLVL.

This clonotype has a single count. The rearrangement links TRBV20-1 to TRBJ2-7; tentative D call: TRBD1 (6 bases). This CDR3 comprises 15 residues. Germline values: CDR1 DFQATT, CDR2 SNEGSKA (reference sequence). This CDR3 reads CSAVEGGPIHYEQYF. The CDR3 DNA reads as TGCAGCGCTGTCGAAGGGGGACCTATACACTACGAGCAGTACTTC.

This clonotype was recorded a few times. The chain employs TRBV6-2 or TRBV6-3 and TRBJ2-1; D might be TRBD1 (5 bases). Trimming cost V 6 bases and J 0 bases, with 12 bases left between them. This CDR3 spans 15 amino acids. The V gene's germline CDR1 is MNHEY and CDR2 SVGEGT. The CDR3 coding sequence is TGTGCCAGCAGAAGCAGGGCGAGCTCCTACAATGAGCAGTTCTTC. Translation gives CASRSRASSYNEQFF.

A note on this clonotype: The germline gene is not matched at one end of the junction; a read error may be the cause. This chain joins TRBV29-1 and TRBJ2-7; D unclear. The tail of the sequence fits TRBJ2-5 better, so the J call may be wrong. Germline V lookup: CDR1 SQVTM, CDR2 ANQGSEA. The CDR3 runs to 13 residues. This CDR3 reads CSAEKTFQETQYF. The CDR3 bases are TGCAGCGCTGAAAAGACCTTCCAAGAGACCCAGTACTTC.

V is TRBV2 and J is TRBJ2-5, with 9 bases aligning to TRBD1. With the DNA end fitting TRBJ2-7 better, the J assignment may be wrong. The CDR3 has 15 amino acids. Per the germline V gene, CDR1 is SNHLY and CDR2 is FYNNEI. In DNA form, the CDR3 reads TGTGCCAGCAGCTTAACAGGGGGCATCGCCTACGAGCAGTACTTC. Its translation is CASSLTGGIAYEQYF.

The table lists this clonotype with a few counts. The chain links TRBV11-2 to TRBJ1-4; D perhaps matches TRBD1 (5 bases). V was clipped by 6 bases and J by 4 bases, with 12 bases between them. This CDR3 comprises 14 residues. CDR1 and CDR2 (germline): SGHAT, FQNNGV. CDR3 sequence: CASSRDGNNEKLFF. CDR3 sequence (DNA): TGTGCCAGCAGTCGGGACGGCAATAATGAAAAACTGTTTTTT.